Listed below are T cell receptor beta chains from one sample, sequenced in a study of T-cell memory formation after mild COVID-19. One entry per CDR3 protein results from TCRdb running MiXCR on the 5' RACE reads. The sample yields 400,000 to 550,000 distinct CDR3 sequences, about 23% seen once. The specimen sequenced was PBMCs or a T cell subset sorted from them (not recorded which). The receptors here all came from an adult woman who had mild COVID-19 (a few samples of this study predate the infection). Cell type and time point are not known. CDR3s include the opening cysteine and the closing phenylalanine or tryptophan.

>14|TRBV10-3
CAIRTDRTNTEAFF
>16|TRBV7-9
CASSPTGGTSTDTQYF
>14|TRBV4-2
CASSPPNVGGGYTF
>15|TRBV7-6
CASSRTGTPNTEAFF
>14|TRBV24-1
CATSDQGLRDEQFF
>13|TRBV29-1
CSGAKQGGYEQYF
>15|TRBV3-1
CASSPTHGVQETQYF
>14|TRBV6-6
CASSYTLRGETQYF
>14|TRBV25-1
CATGQGDIRSSKYF
>15|TRBV30
CAWRGTTHSNYGYTF
>14|TRBV6-2/TRBV6-3
CASNDPSGFYEQYF
>15|TRBV6-5
CASSFAKWGNQPQHF
>17|TRBV24-1
CATSDGLLADSYNEQFF
>15|TRBV9
CASSVEGGINSPLHF
>16|TRBV9
CASSVGLARNTGELFF
>14|TRBV5-1
CASSFGTDPYEQYF
>14|TRBV30
CAWSEGNPADTQYF
>14|TRBV12-3/TRBV12-4
CASSFQSYNYGYTF
>13|TRBV2
CASRGDSYNEQFF
>17|TRBV7-8
CASSLAARVVGNQPQHF
>15|TRBV24-1
CATSDGDSRHNEQFF
>15|TRBV3-1
CASSQDRTSGGEQFF
>18|TRBV5-1
CASSLGPGQGAPDTEAFF
>15|TRBV5-1
CASSWGTGTQETQYF
>16|TRBV27
CASSFLPPTENTEAFF
>14|TRBV5-6
CASTLPGGGYGYTF
>15|TRBV7-9
CASSLGGSTGNEQFF
>15|TRBV6-5
CASSYLQGRAYEQYF
>14|TRBV24-1
CATSEGTAYNEQFF
>15|TRBV5-1
CASSLGHRDSYGYTF
>15|TRBV11-3
CASSLAGGVHNEQFF
>14|TRBV5-5
CASSSDGTNYGYTF
>12|TRBV2
CASRNAQETQYF
>13|TRBV15
CATSRDQDSPLHF
>15|TRBV5-1
CASSLAITTNEKLFF
>13|TRBV7-3
CASKDRVSDTQYF
>13|TRBV24-1
CATGGQGANVLTF
>16|TRBV7-2
CASSLVAGAGGNTIYF
>15|TRBV6-5
CASSPEDRLDEKLFF
>12|TRBV7-2
CASSFRGSEQFF
>13|TRBV24-1
CATRTGQRETQYF
>16|TRBV15
CATSRDGHGRTDTQYF
>15|TRBV7-2
CASSSQGYSNTEAFF
>12|TRBV20-1
CSAGRTGEKLFF
>12|TRBV2
CASNGGFYGYTF
>18|TRBV6-5
CASSYSRLAAGARGEQFF
>15|TRBV7-2
CASSLVAGVADTQYF
>18|TRBV24-1
CATSDWGLRDKDTGELFF
>15|TRBV7-9
CASSYPGQGVNEQFF